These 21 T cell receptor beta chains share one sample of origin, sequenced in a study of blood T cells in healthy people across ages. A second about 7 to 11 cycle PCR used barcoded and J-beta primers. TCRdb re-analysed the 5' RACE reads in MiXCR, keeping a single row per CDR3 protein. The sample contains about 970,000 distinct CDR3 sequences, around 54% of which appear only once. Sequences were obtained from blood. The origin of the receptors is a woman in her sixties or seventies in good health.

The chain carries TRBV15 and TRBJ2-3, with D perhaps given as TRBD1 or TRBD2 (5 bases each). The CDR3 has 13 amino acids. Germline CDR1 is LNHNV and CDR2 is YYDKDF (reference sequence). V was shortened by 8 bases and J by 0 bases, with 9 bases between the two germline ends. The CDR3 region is CATSGASTDTQYF. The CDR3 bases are TGTGCCACCTCCGGGGCTAGCACAGATACGCAGTATTTT. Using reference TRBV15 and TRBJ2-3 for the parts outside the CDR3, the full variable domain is DAMVIQNPRYQVTQFGKPVTLSCSQTLNHNVMYWYQQKSSQAPKLLFHYYDKDFNNEADTPDNFQSRRPNTSFCFLDIRSPGLGDTAMYLCATSGASTDTQYFGPGTRLTVL.

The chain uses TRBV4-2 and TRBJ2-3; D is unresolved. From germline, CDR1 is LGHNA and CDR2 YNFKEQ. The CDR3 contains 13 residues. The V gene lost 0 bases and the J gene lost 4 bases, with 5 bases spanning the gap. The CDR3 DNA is TGTGCCAGCAGCCAAGATGACCCAGATACGCAGTATTTT. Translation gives CASSQDDPDTQYF.

CDR3 DNA: TGTGCCAGCAGACCCTGGGGGGAGCTACTAGCGGGAAGGTCGGCCGGGGAGCTGTTTTTT. Its protein is CASRPWGELLAGRSAGELFF. J is TRBJ2-2 and V is TRBV28; 10 bases line up with TRBD2. J lost 6 bases, V lost 6 bases, and 22 bases had no gene match. Germline CDR1 reads MDHEN; CDR2 reads SYDVKM. CDR3 length equals 20 residues. The whole variable domain, remainder taken from reference TRBV28 and TRBJ2-2, is DVKVTQSSRYLVKRTGEKVFLECVQDMDHENMFWYRQDPGLGLRLIYFSYDVKMKEKGDIPEGYSVSREKKERFSLILESASTNQTSMYLCASRPWGELLAGRSAGELFFGEGSRLTVL.

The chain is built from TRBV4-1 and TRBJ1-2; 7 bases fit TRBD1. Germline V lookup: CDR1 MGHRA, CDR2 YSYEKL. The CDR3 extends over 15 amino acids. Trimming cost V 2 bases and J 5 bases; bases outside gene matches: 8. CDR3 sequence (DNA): TGCGCCAGCAGCCAAAGCCCCGGGACAGCATATGGCTACACCTTC. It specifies CASSQSPGTAYGYTF.

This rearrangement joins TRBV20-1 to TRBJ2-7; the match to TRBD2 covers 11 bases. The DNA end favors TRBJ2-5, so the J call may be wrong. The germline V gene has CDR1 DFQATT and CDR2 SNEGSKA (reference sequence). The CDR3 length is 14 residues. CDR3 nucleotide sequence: TGCAGTGCTGATAGCGGGAGGGGGGAAGAGACCCAGTACTTC. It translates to CSADSGRGEETQYF.

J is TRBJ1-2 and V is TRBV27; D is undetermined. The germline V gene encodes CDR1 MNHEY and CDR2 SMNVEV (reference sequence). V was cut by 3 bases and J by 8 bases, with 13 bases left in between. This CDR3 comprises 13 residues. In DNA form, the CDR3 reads TGTGCCAGCAGTTTCACACCAGCAGACGGCTACACCTTC. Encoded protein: CASSFTPADGYTF.

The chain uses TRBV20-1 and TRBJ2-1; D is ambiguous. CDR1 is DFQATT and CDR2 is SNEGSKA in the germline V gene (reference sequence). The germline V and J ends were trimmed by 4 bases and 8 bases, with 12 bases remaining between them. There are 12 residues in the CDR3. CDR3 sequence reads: CSAITTWDEQFF. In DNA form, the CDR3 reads TGCAGTGCTATCACCACGTGGGATGAGCAGTTCTTC.

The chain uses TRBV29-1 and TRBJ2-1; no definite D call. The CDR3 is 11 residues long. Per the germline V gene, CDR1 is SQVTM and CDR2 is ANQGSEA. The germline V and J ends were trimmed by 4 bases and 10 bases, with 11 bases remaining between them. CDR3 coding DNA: TGCAGCGTTGGAACTGCCGGAGAGCAGTTCTTC. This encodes CSVGTAGEQFF.

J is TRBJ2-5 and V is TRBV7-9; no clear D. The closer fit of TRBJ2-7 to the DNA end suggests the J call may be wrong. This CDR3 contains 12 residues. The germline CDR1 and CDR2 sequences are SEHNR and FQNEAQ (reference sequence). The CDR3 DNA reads TGTGCCAGCGATCGGACCCACGACGAGCAGTACTTC. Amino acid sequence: CASDRTHDEQYF.

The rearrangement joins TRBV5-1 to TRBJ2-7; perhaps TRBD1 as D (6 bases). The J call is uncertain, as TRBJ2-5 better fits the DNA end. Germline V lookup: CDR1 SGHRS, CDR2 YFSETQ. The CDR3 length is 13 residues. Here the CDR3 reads CASSWNRDETQYF. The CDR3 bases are TGCGCCAGCAGCTGGAACAGGGATGAGACCCAGTACTTC.

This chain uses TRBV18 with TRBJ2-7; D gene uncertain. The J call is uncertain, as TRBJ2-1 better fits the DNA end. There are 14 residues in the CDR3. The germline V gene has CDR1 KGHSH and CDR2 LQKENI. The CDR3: CASSPPQPYNEQFF. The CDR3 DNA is TGTGCCAGCTCACCGCCACAGCCCTACAATGAGCAGTTCTTC.

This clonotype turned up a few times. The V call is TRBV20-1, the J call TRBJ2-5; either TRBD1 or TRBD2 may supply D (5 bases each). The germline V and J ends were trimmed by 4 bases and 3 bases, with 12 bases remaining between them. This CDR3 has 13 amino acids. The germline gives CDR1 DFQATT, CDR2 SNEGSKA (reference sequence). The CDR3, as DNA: TGCAGTGCTACGCTCCGAGGGGAAGAGACCCAGTACTTC. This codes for CSATLRGEETQYF.

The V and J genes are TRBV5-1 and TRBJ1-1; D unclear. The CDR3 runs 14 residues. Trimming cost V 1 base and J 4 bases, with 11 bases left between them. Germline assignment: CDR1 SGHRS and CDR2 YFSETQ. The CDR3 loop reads CASSLKGTGTEAFF. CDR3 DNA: TGCGCCAGCAGCTTGAAGGGAACGGGCACTGAAGCTTTCTTT.

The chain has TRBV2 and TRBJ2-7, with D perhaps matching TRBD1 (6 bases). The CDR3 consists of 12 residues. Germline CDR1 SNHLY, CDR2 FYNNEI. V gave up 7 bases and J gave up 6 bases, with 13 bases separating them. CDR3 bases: TGTGCCAGCACCAGACAAGGGGGCGAGCAGTACTTC. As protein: CASTRQGGEQYF.

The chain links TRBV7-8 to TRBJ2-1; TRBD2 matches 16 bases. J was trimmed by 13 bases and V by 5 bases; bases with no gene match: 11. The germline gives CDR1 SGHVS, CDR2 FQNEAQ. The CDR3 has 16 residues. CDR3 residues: CASSRDGGTSGRAQFF. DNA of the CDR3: TGTGCCAGCAGCAGAGACGGGGGGACTAGCGGGAGGGCACAGTTCTTC.

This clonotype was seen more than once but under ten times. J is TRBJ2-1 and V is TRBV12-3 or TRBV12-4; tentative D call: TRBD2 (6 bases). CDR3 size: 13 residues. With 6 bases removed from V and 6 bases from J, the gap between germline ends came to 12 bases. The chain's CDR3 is CASSRLGRNEQFF. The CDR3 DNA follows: TGTGCCAGCAGCCGACTAGGGCGCAATGAGCAGTTCTTC.

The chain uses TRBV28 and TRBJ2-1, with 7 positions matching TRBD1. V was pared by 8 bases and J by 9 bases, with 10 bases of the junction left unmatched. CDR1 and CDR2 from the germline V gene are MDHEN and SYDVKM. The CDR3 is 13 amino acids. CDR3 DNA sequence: TGTGCCAGCTCTAGGGGGCGTAGGATTGAGCAGTTCTTC. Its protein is CASSRGRRIEQFF.

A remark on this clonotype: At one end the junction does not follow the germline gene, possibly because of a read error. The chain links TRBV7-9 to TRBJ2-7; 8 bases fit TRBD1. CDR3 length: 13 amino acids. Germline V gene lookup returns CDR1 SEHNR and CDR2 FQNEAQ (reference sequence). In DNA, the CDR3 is TGTGCCATCAGCCGGGACAGGTACTACGAGCAGTACTTC. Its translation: CAISRDRYYEQYF.

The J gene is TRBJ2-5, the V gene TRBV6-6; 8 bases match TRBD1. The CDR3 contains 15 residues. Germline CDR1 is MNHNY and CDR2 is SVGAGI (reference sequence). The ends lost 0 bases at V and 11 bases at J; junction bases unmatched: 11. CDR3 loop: CASSYSAQTGGEQYF. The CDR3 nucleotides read TGTGCCAGCAGTTACTCGGCCCAAACAGGGGGTGAGCAGTACTTC.

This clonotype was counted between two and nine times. The chain's CDR3 is CASSPLFNPDTQYF. The CDR3 region has the DNA TGTGCCAGCAGCCCCCTCTTCAATCCAGATACGCAGTATTTT. This rearrangement joins TRBV7-2 to TRBJ2-3; D gene uncertain. V gave up 5 bases and J gave up 4 bases, with 13 bases separating them. Germline V CDR1 and CDR2: SGHTA, FQGNSA. The CDR3 covers 14 residues.

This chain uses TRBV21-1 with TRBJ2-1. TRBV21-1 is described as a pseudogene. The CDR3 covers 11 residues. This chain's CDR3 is CASSKWNEQFF. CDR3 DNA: TGTGCCAGCAGCAAGTGGAATGAGCAGTTCTTC.